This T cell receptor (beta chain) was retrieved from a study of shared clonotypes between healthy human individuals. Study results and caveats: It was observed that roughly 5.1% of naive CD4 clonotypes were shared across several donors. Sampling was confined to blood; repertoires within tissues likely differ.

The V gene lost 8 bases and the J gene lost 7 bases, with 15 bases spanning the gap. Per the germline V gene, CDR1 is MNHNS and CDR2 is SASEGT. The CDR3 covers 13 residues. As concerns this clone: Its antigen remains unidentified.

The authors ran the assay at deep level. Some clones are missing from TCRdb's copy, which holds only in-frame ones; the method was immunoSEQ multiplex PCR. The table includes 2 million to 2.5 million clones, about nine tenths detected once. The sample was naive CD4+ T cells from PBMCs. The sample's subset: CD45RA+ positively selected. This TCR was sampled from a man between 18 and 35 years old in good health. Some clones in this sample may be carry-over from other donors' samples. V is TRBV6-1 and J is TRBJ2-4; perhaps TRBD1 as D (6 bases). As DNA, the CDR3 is TGTGCCAGCGGAGTGCAGGGGTTCAACATTCAGTACTTC. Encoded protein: CASGVQGFNIQYF.